Here is one T cell receptor (beta chain) with its context. In the original analysis: Estimated nucleated cell counts came from reference gene primer amplification. Libraries were prepared by immunoSEQ multiplex PCR; TCRdb keeps only in-frame clonotypes and omits some of them. V, J and clone size reflect that table, while D and trimming were determined from the DNA. The repertoire includes 95,000 to 110,000 clones, about 92% of them detected once, and under 20% sits in the top ten. This entry belongs to a study of blood T cell repertoires in COVID-19. Study as a whole: COVID-19 samples, acute and convalescent, were from the United States, Italy and Spain. T cells, B-cell-depleted T cells, or PBMCs supplied cDNA or gDNA.

This clonotype was sampled from a woman aged 80 or older in a cohort sampled during active COVID-19. The sample comprised peripheral blood.

The CDR3 coding sequence is TGCGCCAGCAGCTCCGGACTAGCGGGGTCCAATGAGCAGTTCTTC. It is translated as CASSSGLAGSNEQFF. The J gene is TRBJ2-1, the V gene TRBV5-1; TRBD2 matches 12 bases. The V and J ends lost 3 bases and 6 bases, in that order; junction bases with no gene match: 4. The CDR3 is made up of 15 amino acids. The germline CDR1 and CDR2 sequences are SGHRS and YFSETQ.